Listed here is a single T cell receptor (beta chain). Its antigen is unidentified. These data belong to a study of shared clonotypes between healthy human individuals. Broader study findings: Shared clonotypes across all four donors exceeded non-shared ones in generation probability.

Source study methods: Because ImmunoSEQ provided only junction sequences with no quality scores, the filtering differed. Repertoires were generated with immunoSEQ multiplex PCR, while TCRdb's copy carries only in-frame clones and drops some. V and J calls and clone size are given by that table; D and trimming were obtained from the DNA. The table includes fewer than 3 million clones, roughly 92% detected once. Each of the donors was a healthy adult who was HIV-negative and had not had a recent acute infection or vaccination. Naive CD45RA+ and memory CD45RA-negative subsets were split from CD4+ cells. The V gene's germline CDR1 is SGHTA and CDR2 FQGTGA. The CDR3 is made up of 15 amino acids. The junction had 8 bases not matched to a gene; V was cut back by 5 bases and J by 4 bases.

The receptor was derived from a man between 18 and 29 years old in good health. Some clones in this sample may be carry-over from other donors' samples. Input material: naive CD4+ T cells from PBMCs. Subset indicated: CD45RA+ positively selected. The chain links TRBV7-3 to TRBJ2-5; 9 bases match TRBD1. The CDR3 sequence is CASSPGTGLTETQYF. In DNA, the CDR3 is TGTGCCAGCAGCCCCGGGACAGGGTTGACAGAGACCCAGTACTTC.